The clone carrying this TCR beta chain was seen a handful of times. Its antigen is currently unknown. One entry per CDR3 protein results from TCRdb running MiXCR on the reads. In the table there are about 920,000 distinct CDR3 sequences, around 32% of which are singletons. This sample was included in a study of T cell repertoires in cytomegalovirus infection. V lost 5 bases, J lost 1 base, and 15 bases lay in between. The CDR3 runs to 15 residues. The germline gives CDR1 SGHVT, CDR2 SQSDAQ. The genes are TRBV7-4 and TRBJ2-7, with D perhaps given as TRBD1 or TRBD2 (6 bases each). This sequence was found in a human donor in good health (CMV status not recorded). Some clones in this sample may be carry-over from other donors' samples. Source: cultured CD8+ T cells from PBMCs, taken from culture after CMV antigen stimulation. Written as DNA, the CDR3 is TGTGCCAGCAGCCCAAACTCGGGGGCATCCTACGAGCAGTACTTC. Amino acids: CASSPNSGASYEQYF.